Below, 12 T cell receptor beta chains from the same sample are listed, as sequenced in a study of T cell responses to AZD1222 COVID-19 vaccine. Measured with immunoSEQ multiplex PCR; TCRdb has only the in-frame clones, and not every one. Of 85,000 or so clones listed, about 90% are singletons. The source was peripheral blood, collected 28 days after the second AZD1222 dose. Receptors originate from an adult who received the AZD1222 COVID-19 vaccine.

This clone appeared a single time. V usage is TRBV27 and J usage is TRBJ1-2, with a tentative D call TRBD1 (5 bases). Trimming removed 5 bases at V and 0 bases at J, with 19 bases between. The CDR3 is 17 residues long. Per germline, CDR1 MNHEY and CDR2 SMNVEV (reference sequence). In DNA, the CDR3 is TGTGCCAGCAGTGGGGCGGATCTTGTAGGGTCTAACTATGGCTACACCTTC. This encodes CASSGADLVGSNYGYTF.

The rearrangement links TRBV18 to TRBJ2-3, with 13 bases identical to TRBD2. The CDR3 covers 16 residues. CDR1 KGHSH and CDR2 LQKENI come from the germline V gene. The ends lost 4 bases at V and 5 bases at J; junction bases unmatched: 6. CDR3 nucleotides: TGTGCCAGCTCACTACTAGCGGGGGGGCTTGGAGATACGCAGTATTTT. Protein product: CASSLLAGGLGDTQYF.

V gene TRBV5-1 combines with J gene TRBJ1-1; 7 nucleotides line up with TRBD1. CDR1 is SGHRS and CDR2 is YFSETQ in the germline V gene. The CDR3 extends over 13 amino acids. V trimming: 4 bases; J trimming: 4 bases; junction bases outside the gene matches: 4. CDR3 amino acids: CASSGDSPTEAFF. DNA of the CDR3: TGCGCCAGCAGCGGGGACAGCCCCACTGAAGCTTTCTTT.

The CDR3 sequence is CASSLGLAGGNEQFF. CDR3 DNA sequence: TGTGCCAGCAGCTTAGGACTAGCGGGGGGAAATGAGCAGTTCTTC. The genes are TRBV11-2 and TRBJ2-1; 13 bases are a match to TRBD2. V shed 1 base and J 7 bases; nucleotides not matched to a gene: 1. From germline, CDR1 is SGHAT and CDR2 FQNNGV. The CDR3 totals 15 residues.

In DNA form, the CDR3 reads TGTGCCAGCAGTTCCGAGGTTACCTACGAGCAGTACTTC. This sequence encodes CASSSEVTYEQYF. The chain couples TRBV28 to TRBJ2-7; D remains unclear. CDR3 size: 13 residues. Germline V gene lookup returns CDR1 MDHEN and CDR2 SYDVKM. V was pared by 4 bases and J by 2 bases, with 9 bases between.

This chain uses TRBV5-1 with TRBJ1-2; maybe TRBD1 (5 bases). V was shortened by 4 bases and J by 4 bases, with 14 bases between the two germline ends. Germline V gene data show CDR1 as SGHRS and CDR2 as YFSETQ. This CDR3 is built from 14 residues. CDR3: CASSNLTATYGYTF. CDR3 sequence (DNA): TGCGCCAGCAGCAACTTGACAGCTACCTATGGCTACACCTTC.

This CDR3 reads CASSGRTWQATYEQYF. As DNA, the CDR3 is TGTGCCAGCAGTGGTCGAACTTGGCAGGCAACCTACGAGCAGTACTTC. V and J are TRBV2 and TRBJ2-7, with D uncertain. V shed 4 bases and J shed 2 bases, with 18 bases lying between them. CDR1 and CDR2 (germline): SNHLY, FYNNEI. CDR3 size: 16 residues.

The V and J genes are TRBV4-2 and TRBJ2-1; D may be TRBD1 (6 bases). The CDR3 has 16 amino acids. The germline gives CDR1 LGHNA, CDR2 YNFKEQ. V lost 0 bases to trimming and J lost 3 bases, with 12 bases between them. The CDR3 spells CASSQDRQGSYNEQFF. CDR3 nucleotide sequence: TGTGCCAGCAGCCAAGATAGGCAGGGGAGCTACAATGAGCAGTTCTTC.

Only a few counts were recorded for this clone. The V and J genes are TRBV7-2 and TRBJ1-3; 8 positions agree with TRBD1. The CDR3 is 14 amino acids. Germline CDR1 reads SGHTA; CDR2 reads FQGNSA. V dropped 5 bases and J dropped 8; count of bases not matched to a gene: 8. The CDR3 coding sequence is TGTGCCAGCAGCCCCCGCAGGGGGCTAGACACCATATATTTT. Amino acids: CASSPRRGLDTIYF. The full variable domain, in which reference TRBV7-2 and TRBJ1-3 provide the parts outside the CDR3, is GAGVSQSPSNKVTEKGKDVELRCDPISGHTALYWYRQSLGQGLEFLIYFQGNSAPDKSGLPSDRFSAERTGGSVSTLTIQRTQQEDSAVYLCASSPRRGLDTIYFGEGSWLTVV.

This clone has just a few counts. V gene TRBV12-3 or TRBV12-4 combines with J gene TRBJ1-4; no firm D call. The CDR3 extends over 13 amino acids. V dropped 5 bases and J dropped 3 bases, with 7 bases sitting between them. The CDR3 bases are TGTGCCAGCAGTCGGGCTCCTAATGAAAAACTGTTTTTT. Protein: CASSRAPNEKLFF.

The chain combines TRBV19 with TRBJ1-1; D gene uncertain. CDR1 is LNHDA, CDR2 SQIVND, per germline (reference sequence). Trimming pared 3 bases from V and 2 bases from J, leaving 7 bases between. The CDR3 length is 13 residues. The CDR3: CASSISPNTEAFF. The CDR3 nucleotides read TGTGCCAGTAGTATTTCACCCAACACTGAAGCTTTCTTT.

The gene calls are TRBV7-8 and TRBJ1-5; 7 bases are a match to TRBD1. The ends lost 4 bases at V and 3 bases at J; junction bases unmatched: 6. The CDR3 loop spans 15 amino acids. CDR1 and CDR2 from the germline V gene are SGHVS and FQNEAQ. CDR3: CASSWGDRYNQPQHF. In DNA form, the CDR3 reads TGTGCCAGCAGCTGGGGGGACAGATACAATCAGCCCCAGCATTTT.